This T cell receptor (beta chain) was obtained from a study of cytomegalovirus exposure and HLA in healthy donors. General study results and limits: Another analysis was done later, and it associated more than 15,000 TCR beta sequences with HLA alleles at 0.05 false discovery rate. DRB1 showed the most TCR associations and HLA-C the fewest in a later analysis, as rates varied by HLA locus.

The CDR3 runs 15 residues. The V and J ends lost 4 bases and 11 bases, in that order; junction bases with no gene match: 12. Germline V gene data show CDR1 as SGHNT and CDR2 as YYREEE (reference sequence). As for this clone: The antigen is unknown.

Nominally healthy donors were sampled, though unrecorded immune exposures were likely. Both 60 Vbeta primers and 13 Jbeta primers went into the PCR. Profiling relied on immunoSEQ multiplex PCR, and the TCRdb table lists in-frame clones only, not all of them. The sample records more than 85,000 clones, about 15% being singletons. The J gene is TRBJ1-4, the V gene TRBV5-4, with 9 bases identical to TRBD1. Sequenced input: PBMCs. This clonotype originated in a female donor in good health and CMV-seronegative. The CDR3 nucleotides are TGTGCCAGCAGCCCTGGGGGACAGGGCGATGGGAAACTGTTTTTT. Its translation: CASSPGGQGDGKLFF.